This T cell receptor (beta chain) derives from a study of PD-L1 blockade in urothelial cancer. The overall study: In terms of prior chemotherapy, patients had received 0 to 3 regimens. Across blood samples, T cells had a median count of about 140,000.

The sample holds a few counts of this clone. Patients each gave 1 to 8 samples, pretreatment and on-treatment. Every PCR was spiked with synthetic TCR analog templates. Method: immunoSEQ multiplex PCR; TCRdb's copy keeps in-frame clones and lacks some. This table holds under 120,000 clones, approximately 86% found once. Germline V lookup: CDR1 MGHRA, CDR2 YSYEKL. The J segment lost 7 bases and the V segment lost 0 bases, leaving 2 bases of the junction unmatched. This CDR3 comprises 13 residues. The sequence was obtained from a man aged 45-65 years with urothelial cancer. This specimen consisted of PBMCs, obtained around atezolizumab (anti-PD-L1) treatment. The rearrangement uses TRBV4-1 and TRBJ2-7, with TRBD1 identical over 8 bases. CDR3 DNA: TGCGCCAGCAGCCAAGAGACAGGGGAAGAGCAGTACTTC. Translating it yields CASSQETGEEQYF.